This T cell receptor beta chain was found in a study of blood T cell repertoires in COVID-19. This table comes from immunoSEQ multiplex PCR, and its TCRdb copy is limited to in-frame clones, with some not included. The table shows fewer than 200,000 clones, with 88% occurring only once. The CDR3 runs 19 residues. Germline V CDR1 and CDR2: SGHNT, YENEEA. V lost 5 bases to trimming and J lost 4 bases; unmatched junction nucleotides: 14. The source material was peripheral blood. The origin of this receptor is a man aged 45-60 years who had recovered from COVID-19. The chain combines TRBV11-3 with TRBJ2-1, with 13 bases identical to TRBD2. The CDR3 sequence is CASSRGSTSGGAEYNEQFF. The DNA of the CDR3 is TGTGCCAGCAGCCGAGGATCCACTAGCGGGGGGGCGGAATACAATGAGCAGTTCTTC.